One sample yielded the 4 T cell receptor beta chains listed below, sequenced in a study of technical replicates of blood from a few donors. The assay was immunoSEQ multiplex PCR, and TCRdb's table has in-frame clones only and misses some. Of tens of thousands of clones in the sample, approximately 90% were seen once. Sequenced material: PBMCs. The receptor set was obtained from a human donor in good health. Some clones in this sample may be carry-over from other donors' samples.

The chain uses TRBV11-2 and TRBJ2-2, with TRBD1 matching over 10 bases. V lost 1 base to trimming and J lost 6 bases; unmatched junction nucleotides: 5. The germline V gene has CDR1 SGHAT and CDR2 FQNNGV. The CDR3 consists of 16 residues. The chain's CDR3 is CASSLGQGAMAGELFF. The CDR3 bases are TGTGCCAGCAGCTTAGGACAGGGGGCAATGGCCGGGGAGCTGTTTTTT. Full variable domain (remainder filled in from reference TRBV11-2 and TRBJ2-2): EAGVAQSPRYKIIEKRQSVAFWCNPISGHATLYWYQQILGQGPKLLIQFQNNGVVDDSQLPKDRFSAERLKGVDSTLKIQPAKLEDSAVYLCASSLGQGAMAGELFFGEGSRLTVL.

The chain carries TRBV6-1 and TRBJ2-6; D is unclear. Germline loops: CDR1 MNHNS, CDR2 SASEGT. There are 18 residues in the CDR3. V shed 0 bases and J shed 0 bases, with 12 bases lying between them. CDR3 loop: CASSEARTAYSGANVLTF. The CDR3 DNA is TGTGCCAGCAGTGAAGCGCGCACAGCCTACTCTGGGGCCAACGTCCTGACTTTC.

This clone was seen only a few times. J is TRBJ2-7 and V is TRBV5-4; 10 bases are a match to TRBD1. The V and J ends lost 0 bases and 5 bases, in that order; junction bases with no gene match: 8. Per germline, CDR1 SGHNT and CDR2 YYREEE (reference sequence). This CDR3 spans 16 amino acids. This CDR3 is CASSLAAGDRGHEQYF. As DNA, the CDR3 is TGTGCCAGCAGCTTGGCCGCAGGGGACAGGGGCCACGAGCAGTACTTC. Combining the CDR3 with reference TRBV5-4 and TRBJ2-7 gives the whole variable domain ETGVTQSPTHLIKTRGQQVTLRCSSQSGHNTVSWYQQALGQGPQFIFQYYREEENGRGNFPPRFSGLQFPNYSSELNVNALELDDSALYLCASSLAAGDRGHEQYFGPGTRLTVT.

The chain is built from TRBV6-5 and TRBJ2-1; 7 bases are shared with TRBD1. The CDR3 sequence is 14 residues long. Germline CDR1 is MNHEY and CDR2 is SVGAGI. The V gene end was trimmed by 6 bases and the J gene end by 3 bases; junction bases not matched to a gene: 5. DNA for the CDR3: TGTGCCAGCAGAAGGGACAGTTTCTACAATGAGCAGTTCTTC. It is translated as CASRRDSFYNEQFF.